The entry that follows covers one T cell receptor (beta chain) sequence. This receptor's antigen is unknown. The sample holds no much larger clone one base away, and base qualities are not on file. For CDR1 and CDR2, the germline V gene lists SGHRS and YFSETQ. Inclusive of the bounding cysteine and phenylalanine, the CDR3 is 18 residues long. The sequence is cut down to CDR3 DNA, 54 bases in frame from base 1. Clipping removes 3 bases from V and 0 bases from J, with 7 as the unmatched junction base count. The data originate from a study of blood T cell repertoires in COVID-19 (dated by TCRdb to the early 2020s). For the study in its entirety: Collaborator samples came from the United States, Italy and Spain and covered acute and convalescent phases of COVID-19. HLA class I and class II types, where available, came from metadata supplied by the sample provider rather than from assay-based typing. The repertoires were made available in a free public database intended to serve as a resource for research on the immune response to SARS-CoV-2. The dataset comprised deeply sampled blood TCRbeta repertoires from subjects exposed to, actively infected with, or recovered from COVID-19. The samples were drawn from the first 160 participants of the ongoing ImmuneRACE study and from roughly 1,300 subjects provided by 6 global collaborators. Nearly every sample came with metadata listing a de-identified subject ID, COVID-19 status, age in years and sex. The prospective study material was composed of cDNA or gDNA derived from T cells, B-cell-depleted T cells, or PBMCs. Paper-wide results and their limitations: How much clinical and demographic metadata was included differed by source and by participant, and the metadata was provided uncurated.

Each collaborating institution followed its own protocols to collect whole blood in K2EDTA tubes. Collaborator samples were shipped for TCRbeta analysis as frozen whole blood, isolated PBMCs, or DNA extracted from either sample type. TCRbeta CDR3 regions were amplified from genomic DNA using the immunoSEQ Assay, a bias-controlled multiplex PCR. In the paper's pipeline: Within the assay, amplification of reference gene primers was used to estimate how many nucleated cells each sample contained. To quantify the absolute abundance of each unique TCRbeta CDR3 rearrangement, sequence reads were collapsed and filtered. Productive Simpson clonality was computed per sample as the square root of Simpson's diversity index over productive rearrangements. Entries here come from immuneACCESS through TCRdb and include only in-frame sequences with V and J called. Some clones fail to appear in such tables; in the studies checked, an unresolved V gene covers under half of the shortfall, and the cause of the remainder is unknown. V and J calls and clone size are copied from that table; D and trimming were computed from the DNA. The table for this sample lists 100,000 to 150,000 clones; 75% to 90% of them were counted only once. 15% to 20% of the sample rests with the top ten.

The rearranged chain carries TRBV5-1 and TRBJ2-6, with 9 bases matching TRBD1. The receptor was isolated from a man between 50 and 59 years old with active or convalescent COVID-19. Source material: peripheral blood. The CDR3 in this case is CASSWVTGGPSGANVLTF. At the DNA level, the sequence is TGCGCCAGCAGCTGGGTGACAGGGGGTCCCTCTGGGGCCAACGTCCTGACTTTC.